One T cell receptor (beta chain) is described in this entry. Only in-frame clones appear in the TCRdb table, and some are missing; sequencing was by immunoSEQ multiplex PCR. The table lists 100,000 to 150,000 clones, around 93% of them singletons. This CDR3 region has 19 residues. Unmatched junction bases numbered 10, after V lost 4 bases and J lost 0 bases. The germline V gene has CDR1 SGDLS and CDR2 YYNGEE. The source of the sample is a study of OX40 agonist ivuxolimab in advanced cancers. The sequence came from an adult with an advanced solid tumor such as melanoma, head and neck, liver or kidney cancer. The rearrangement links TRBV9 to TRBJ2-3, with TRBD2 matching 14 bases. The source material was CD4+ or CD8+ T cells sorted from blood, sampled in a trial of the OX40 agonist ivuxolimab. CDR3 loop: CASSSQGLAGAPSTDTQYF. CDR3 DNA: TGTGCCAGCAGCTCTCAGGGACTAGCGGGAGCTCCTAGCACAGATACGCAGTATTTT.